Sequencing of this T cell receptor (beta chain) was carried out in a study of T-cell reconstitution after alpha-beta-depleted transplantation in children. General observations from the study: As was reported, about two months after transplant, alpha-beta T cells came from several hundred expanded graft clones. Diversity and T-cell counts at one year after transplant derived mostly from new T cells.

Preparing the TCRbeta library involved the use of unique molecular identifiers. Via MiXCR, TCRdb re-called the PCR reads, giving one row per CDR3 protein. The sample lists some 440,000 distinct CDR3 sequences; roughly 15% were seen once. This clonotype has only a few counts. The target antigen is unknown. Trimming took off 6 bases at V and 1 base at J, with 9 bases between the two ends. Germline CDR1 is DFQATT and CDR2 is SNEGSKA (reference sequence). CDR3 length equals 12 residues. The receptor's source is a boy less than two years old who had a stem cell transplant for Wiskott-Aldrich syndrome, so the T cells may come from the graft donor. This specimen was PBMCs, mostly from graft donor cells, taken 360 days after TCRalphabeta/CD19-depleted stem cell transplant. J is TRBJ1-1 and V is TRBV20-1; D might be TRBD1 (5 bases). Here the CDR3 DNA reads TGCAGTGCCCCTCAGGGGAACACTGAAGCTTTCTTT. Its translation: CSAPQGNTEAFF.